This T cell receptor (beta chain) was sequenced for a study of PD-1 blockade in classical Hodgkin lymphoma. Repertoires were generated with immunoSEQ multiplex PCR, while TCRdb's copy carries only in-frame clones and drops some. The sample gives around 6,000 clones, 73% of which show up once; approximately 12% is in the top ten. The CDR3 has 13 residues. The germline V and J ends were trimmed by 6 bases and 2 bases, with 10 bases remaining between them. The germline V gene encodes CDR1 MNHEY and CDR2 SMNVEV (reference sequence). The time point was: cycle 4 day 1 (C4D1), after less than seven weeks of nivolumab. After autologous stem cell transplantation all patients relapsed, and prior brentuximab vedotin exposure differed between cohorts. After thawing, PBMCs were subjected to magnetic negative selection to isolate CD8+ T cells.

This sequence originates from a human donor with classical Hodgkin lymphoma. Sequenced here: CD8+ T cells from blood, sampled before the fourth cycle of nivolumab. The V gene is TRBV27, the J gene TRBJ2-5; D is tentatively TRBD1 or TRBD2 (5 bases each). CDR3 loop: CASSWGSQETQYF. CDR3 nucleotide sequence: TGTGCCAGCAGCTGGGGGTCACAAGAGACCCAGTACTTC.